The 5 T cell receptor beta chains below all came from one sample that was sequenced in a study of T cells in Graves' hyperthyroidism and ophthalmopathy. Amplified TCR beta CDR3 regions came from RNA transcripts. The primer set for the first-round RT-PCR of the TCR CDR3 was HTBI. From the multiplex PCR reads, TCRdb called clonotypes with MiXCR, one entry per CDR3 protein. The table lists about 620,000 distinct CDR3 sequences, around 15% of them singletons. The sequencing input was blood. The source of these receptors is a woman aged 30 to 39 with Graves' hyperthyroidism.

This clonotype was observed at least ten times. V is TRBV28 and J is TRBJ2-7; D gene unclear. Per germline, CDR1 MDHEN and CDR2 SYDVKM. The CDR3 is 12 amino acids. V lost 4 bases, J lost 4 bases, and 8 bases lay in between. CDR3 in DNA: TGTGCCAGCAGTTCGAGAAAGTACGAGCAGTACTTC. It codes for CASSSRKYEQYF.

CDR3 sequence: CASSLSFPPGEQYF. The CDR3 bases are TGTGCCAGCAGTTTATCTTTTCCACCGGGGGAGCAGTACTTC. The chain links TRBV27 to TRBJ2-7; tentative D call: TRBD2 (5 bases). The ends were cut back, 0 bases at V and 7 bases at J, with 13 bases in the middle. The germline gives CDR1 MNHEY, CDR2 SMNVEV (reference sequence). This CDR3 has 14 residues.

With respect to this clonotype: Possible read error: a much larger clone is one base away. This chain joins TRBV28 and TRBJ2-7; tentatively, D is TRBD1 (5 bases). Trimming removed 3 bases at V and 9 bases at J, with 15 bases between. The CDR3 extends over 13 amino acids. Germline V gene sequence: CDR1 MDHEN, CDR2 SYDVKM. The CDR3 is CASSFSRQSAQYF. The CDR3, as DNA: TGTGCCAGCAGTTTCTCGCGACAGTCCGCGCAGTACTTC.

Ten or more counts support this clonotype. J is TRBJ2-3 and V is TRBV2, with a possible D match to TRBD1 (5 bases). V dropped 4 bases and J dropped 6 bases, with 14 bases sitting between them. Looked up from germline, CDR1 is SNHLY and CDR2 is FYNNEI. The CDR3 extends over 14 amino acids. The DNA for the CDR3 is TGTGCCAGCAGTGGCGACAGTTCAGTGGATACGCAGTATTTT. This codes for CASSGDSSVDTQYF.

This clonotype came up many times. The chain uses TRBV28 and TRBJ2-7, with no clear D. The ends were cut back, 2 bases at V and 3 bases at J, with 5 bases in the middle. Germline values: CDR1 MDHEN, CDR2 SYDVKM. The CDR3 has 12 amino acids. CDR3 amino acids: CASSLELYEQYF. The CDR3 nucleotides read TGTGCCAGCAGTTTAGAGCTCTACGAGCAGTACTTC.